The clone carrying this T cell receptor beta chain was detected only once. Antigen: not known. This specimen comes from a study of T-cell memory formation after mild COVID-19. Regarding the study as a whole: Contracting CD8+ clones were enriched in EMRA, CD4+ mainly in CM and EM.

TCRdb used MiXCR to reprocess the 5' RACE reads, holding one entry per CDR3 protein. The table has a few hundred thousand distinct CDR3 sequences, around 16% seen once. The CDR3 sequence is 16 residues long. The germline V and J ends were trimmed by 1 base and 0 bases, with 13 bases remaining between them. The TCR was taken from a man aged 18 to 29 who had mild COVID-19 (a few samples of this study predate the infection). Cell type and time point are not known. The sample was PBMCs or a T cell subset sorted from them (not recorded which). The V and J genes are TRBV12-3 or TRBV12-4 and TRBJ2-7; no definite D call. CDR3 DNA sequence: TGTGCCAGCAGTTTAGTCCCCCGGCTCCGCTCCTACGAGCAGTACGTC. This sequence encodes CASSLVPRLRSYEQYV.